This T cell receptor (beta chain) was sequenced for a study of cytomegalovirus exposure and HLA in healthy donors. About the study: Out of roughly 170 million T cells, an earlier analysis found more than 95 million unique TCR beta sequences in total. A preliminary data release comprised 70 million to 95 million unique TCRs obtained from HLA-typed donors. Study outcomes and limitations: On later analysis, the bulk of CMV-associated TCR beta chains appeared to be HLA-restricted.

On this clone: What it recognizes is unknown.

The ends lost 4 bases at V and 4 bases at J; junction bases unmatched: 3. CDR1 SGHTA and CDR2 FQGNSA come from the germline V gene. This CDR3 has 14 residues. PCR primers comprised 60 Vbeta and 13 Jbeta primers. TCRdb keeps only in-frame clones here, not all; method: immunoSEQ multiplex PCR. The repertoire holds some 160,000 clones, with around 80% as singletons. The gene calls are TRBV7-2 and TRBJ1-2; the match to TRBD1 covers 10 bases. Sequencing was done on a sample of PBMCs. This receptor was identified in a man in his forties or fifties in good health and CMV-seronegative. CDR3 in amino acids: CASSWDRGVYGYTF. DNA of the CDR3: TGTGCCAGCAGCTGGGACAGGGGCGTCTATGGCTACACCTTC.